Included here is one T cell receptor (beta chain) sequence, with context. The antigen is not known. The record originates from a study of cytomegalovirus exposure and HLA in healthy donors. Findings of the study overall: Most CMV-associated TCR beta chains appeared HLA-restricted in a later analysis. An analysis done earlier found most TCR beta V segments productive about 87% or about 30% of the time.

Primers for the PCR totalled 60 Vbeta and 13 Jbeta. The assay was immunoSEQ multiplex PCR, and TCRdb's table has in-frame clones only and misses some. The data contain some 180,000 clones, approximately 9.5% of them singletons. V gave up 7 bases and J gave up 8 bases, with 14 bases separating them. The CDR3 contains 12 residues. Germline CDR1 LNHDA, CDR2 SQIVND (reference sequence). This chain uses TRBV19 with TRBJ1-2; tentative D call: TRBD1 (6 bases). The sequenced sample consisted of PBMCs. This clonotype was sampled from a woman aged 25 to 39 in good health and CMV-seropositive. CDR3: CASNLRGLGYTF. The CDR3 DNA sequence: TGTGCCAGTAACCTCAGGGGTTTGGGCTACACCTTC.